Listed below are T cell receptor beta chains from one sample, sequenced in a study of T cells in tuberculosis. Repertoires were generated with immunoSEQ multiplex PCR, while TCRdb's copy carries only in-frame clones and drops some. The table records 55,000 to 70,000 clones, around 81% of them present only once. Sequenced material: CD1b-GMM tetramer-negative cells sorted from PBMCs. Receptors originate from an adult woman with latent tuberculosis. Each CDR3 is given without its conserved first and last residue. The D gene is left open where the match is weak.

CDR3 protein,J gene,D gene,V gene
ASSIQDSSSYEQY,.,.,TRBV9
ASSSPGQGREKLF,TRBJ1-4,TRBD1,TRBV28
ASSLVGGGYT,TRBJ1-2,.,TRBV5-4
ASSPASGNTGELF,TRBJ2-2,.,TRBV18
ASSSPRVAEAF,TRBJ1-1,.,TRBV11-3
ASSLERDRQNTEAF,TRBJ1-1,TRBD1,TRBV7-8
ASSQFVKDLSGAF,TRBJ1-1,.,TRBV23-1
AIRSGTGSFETQY,TRBJ2-5,TRBD1,TRBV10-3
ASSIRQGNYNEQF,TRBJ2-1,.,TRBV19
ASSLSWREKSTGELF,TRBJ2-2,TRBD2,TRBV5-5
ASSYSGAKVPEAF,TRBJ1-1,.,TRBV6-6
ASSRDSMATNEKLF,TRBJ1-4,.,TRBV7-9
ASSLGQGPQETQY,TRBJ2-5,.,TRBV11-2
ASSQLAGVKYEQY,.,TRBD2,TRBV4-1
ASSLIGGALTGELF,TRBJ2-2,TRBD2,TRBV19
ASRNEQRATDTQY,TRBJ2-3,.,TRBV5-1
ASSLVGQGGQPQH,TRBJ1-5,.,TRBV7-8
ASSLFAAGTHNEQF,TRBJ2-1,TRBD2,TRBV28
ASSYSTGYGELF,TRBJ2-2,TRBD1,TRBV6-6
ASSRTGGGNTIY,TRBJ1-3,TRBD1,TRBV19